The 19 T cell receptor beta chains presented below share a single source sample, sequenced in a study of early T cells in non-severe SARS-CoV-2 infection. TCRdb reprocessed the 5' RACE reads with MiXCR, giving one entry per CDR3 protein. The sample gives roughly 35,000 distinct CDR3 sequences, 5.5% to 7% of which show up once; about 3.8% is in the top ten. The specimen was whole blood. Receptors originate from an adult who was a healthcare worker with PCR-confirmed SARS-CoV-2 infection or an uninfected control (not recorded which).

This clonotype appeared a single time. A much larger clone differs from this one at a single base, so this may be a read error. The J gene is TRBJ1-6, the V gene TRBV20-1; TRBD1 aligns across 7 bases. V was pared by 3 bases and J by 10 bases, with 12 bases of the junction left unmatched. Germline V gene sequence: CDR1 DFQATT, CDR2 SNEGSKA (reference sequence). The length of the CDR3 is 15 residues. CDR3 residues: CSASEETGLYSPLHF. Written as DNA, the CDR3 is TGCAGTGCTAGTGAAGAGACAGGGCTTTACTCACCCCTCCACTTT.

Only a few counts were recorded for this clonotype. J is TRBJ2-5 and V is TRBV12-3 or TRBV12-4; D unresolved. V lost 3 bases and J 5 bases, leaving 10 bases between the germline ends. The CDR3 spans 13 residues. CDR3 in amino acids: CASSLGIQETQYF. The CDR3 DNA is TGTGCCAGCAGTTTGGGCATCCAGGAGACCCAGTACTTC.

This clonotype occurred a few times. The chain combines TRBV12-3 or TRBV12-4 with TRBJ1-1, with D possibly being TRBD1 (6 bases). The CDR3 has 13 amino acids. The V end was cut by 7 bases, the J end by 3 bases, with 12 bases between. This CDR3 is CASTLQGDTEAFF. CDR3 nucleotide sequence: TGTGCCAGCACTCTACAGGGAGACACTGAAGCTTTCTTT.

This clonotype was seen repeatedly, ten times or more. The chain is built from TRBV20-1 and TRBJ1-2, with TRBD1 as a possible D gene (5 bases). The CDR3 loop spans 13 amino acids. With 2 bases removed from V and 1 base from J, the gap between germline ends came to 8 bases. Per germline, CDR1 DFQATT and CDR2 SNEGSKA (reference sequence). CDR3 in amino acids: CSARRQINYGYTF. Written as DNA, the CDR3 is TGCAGTGCTAGAAGACAGATTAACTATGGCTACACCTTC.

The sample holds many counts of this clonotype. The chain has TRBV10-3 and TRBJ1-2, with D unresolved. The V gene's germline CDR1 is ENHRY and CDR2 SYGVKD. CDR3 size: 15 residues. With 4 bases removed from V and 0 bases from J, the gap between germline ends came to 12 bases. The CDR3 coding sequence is TGTGCCATCAGTGGTACCGGGCCCGCTAACTATGGCTACACCTTC. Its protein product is CAISGTGPANYGYTF.

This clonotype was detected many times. The CDR3 region is CASSWDVDEQFF. In DNA form, the CDR3 reads TGTGCCAGCAGTTGGGACGTAGATGAGCAGTTCTTC. The chain carries TRBV12-3 or TRBV12-4 and TRBJ2-1; D may be TRBD1 or TRBD2 (5 bases each). V was pared by 4 bases and J by 8 bases, with 9 bases between. This CDR3 is built from 12 residues.

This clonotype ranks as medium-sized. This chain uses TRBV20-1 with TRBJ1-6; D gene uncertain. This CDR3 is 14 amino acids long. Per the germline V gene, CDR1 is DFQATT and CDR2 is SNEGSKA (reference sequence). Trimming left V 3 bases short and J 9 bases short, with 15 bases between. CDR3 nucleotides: TGCAGTGCTAGTGAGCAGGCGGGTGTTTCACCCCTCCACTTT. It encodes CSASEQAGVSPLHF.

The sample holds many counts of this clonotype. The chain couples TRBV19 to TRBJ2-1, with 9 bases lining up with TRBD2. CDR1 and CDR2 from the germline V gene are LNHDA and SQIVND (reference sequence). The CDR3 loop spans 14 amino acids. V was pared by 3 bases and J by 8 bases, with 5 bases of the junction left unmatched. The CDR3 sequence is CASSIAGGSYEQFF. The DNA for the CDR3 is TGTGCCAGTAGTATTGCGGGAGGGAGCTATGAGCAGTTCTTC.

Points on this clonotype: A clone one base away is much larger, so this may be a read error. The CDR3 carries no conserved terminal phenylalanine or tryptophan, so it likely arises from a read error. The CDR3 spells CASSRGHGNEKLFL. The CDR3 DNA is TGTGCCAGCAGCAGGGGGCATGGTAATGAAAAACTGTTTCTT. This sequence joins TRBV6-5 and TRBJ1-4, with 8 bases fitting TRBD1. Losses at the gene ends were 6 bases for V and 4 bases for J; bases not matched to a gene: 4. Germline V gene data show CDR1 as MNHEY and CDR2 as SVGAGI. CDR3 length equals 14 residues.

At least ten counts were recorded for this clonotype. The CDR3 DNA reads TGCAGTGCTAGTTCGGCGGGGGAGAACACCGGGGAGCTGTTTTTT. This gives the protein CSASSAGENTGELFF. The V gene is TRBV20-1, the J gene TRBJ2-2, with 7 bases aligning to TRBD2. The germline CDR1 and CDR2 sequences are DFQATT and SNEGSKA (reference sequence). Trimming cost V 3 bases and J 1 base; bases outside gene matches: 5. The CDR3 contains 15 residues.

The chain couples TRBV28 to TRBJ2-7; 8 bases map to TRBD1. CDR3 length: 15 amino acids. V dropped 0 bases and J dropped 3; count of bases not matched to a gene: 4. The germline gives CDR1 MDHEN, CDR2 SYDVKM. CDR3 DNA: TGTGCCAGCAGTTTATGGACAGGGGCCAACTACGAGCAGTACTTC. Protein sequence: CASSLWTGANYEQYF.

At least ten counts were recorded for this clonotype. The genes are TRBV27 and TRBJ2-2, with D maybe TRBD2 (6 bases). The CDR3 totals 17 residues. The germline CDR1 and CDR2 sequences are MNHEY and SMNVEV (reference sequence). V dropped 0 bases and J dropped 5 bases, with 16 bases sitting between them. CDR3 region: CASSLSEGSSGTGELFF. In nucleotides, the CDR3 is TGTGCCAGCAGTTTATCGGAGGGGTCAAGTGGGACCGGGGAGCTGTTTTTT.

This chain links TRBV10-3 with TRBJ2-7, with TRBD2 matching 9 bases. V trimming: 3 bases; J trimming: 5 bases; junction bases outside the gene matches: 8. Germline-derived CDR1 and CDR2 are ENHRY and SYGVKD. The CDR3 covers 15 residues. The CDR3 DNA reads TGTGCCATCAGTGAATGGCTAGCGGGAATAAACGAGCAGTACTTC. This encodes CAISEWLAGINEQYF.

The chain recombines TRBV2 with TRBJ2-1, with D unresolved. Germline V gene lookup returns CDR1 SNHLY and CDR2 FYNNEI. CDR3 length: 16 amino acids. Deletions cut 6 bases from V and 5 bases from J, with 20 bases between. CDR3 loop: CASRRGPPELDNEQFF. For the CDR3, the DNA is TGTGCCAGCAGACGAGGACCCCCAGAACTCGACAATGAGCAGTTCTTC. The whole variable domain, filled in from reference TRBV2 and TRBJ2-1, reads EPEVTQTPSHQVTQMGQEVILRCVPISNHLYFYWYRQILGQKVEFLVSFYNNEISEKSEIFDDQFSVERPDGSNFTLKIRSTKLEDSAMYFCASRRGPPELDNEQFFGPGTRLTVL.

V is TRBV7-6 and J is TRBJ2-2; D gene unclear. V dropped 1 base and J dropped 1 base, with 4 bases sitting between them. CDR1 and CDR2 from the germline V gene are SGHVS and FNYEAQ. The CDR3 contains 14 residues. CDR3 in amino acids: CASSLELNTGELFF. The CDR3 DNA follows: TGTGCCAGCAGCTTAGAGTTGAACACCGGGGAGCTGTTTTTT.

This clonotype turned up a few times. The CDR3 here is CASSAGTFLSEQYF. CDR3 nucleotide sequence: TGTGCCAGCAGCGCCGGGACATTCCTCTCCGAGCAGTACTTC. The rearrangement links TRBV9 to TRBJ2-7; TRBD1 is a possible D gene (6 bases). In germline, CDR1 is SGDLS, CDR2 YYNGEE. The CDR3 loop spans 14 amino acids. V gave up 3 bases and J gave up 6 bases, with 16 bases separating them.

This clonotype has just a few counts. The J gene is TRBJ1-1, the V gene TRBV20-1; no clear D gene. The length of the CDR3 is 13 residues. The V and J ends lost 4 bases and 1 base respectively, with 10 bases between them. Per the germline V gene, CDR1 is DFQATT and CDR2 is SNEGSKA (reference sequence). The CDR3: CSAMMHPNTEAFF. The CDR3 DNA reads TGCAGTGCTATGATGCACCCGAACACTGAAGCTTTCTTT.

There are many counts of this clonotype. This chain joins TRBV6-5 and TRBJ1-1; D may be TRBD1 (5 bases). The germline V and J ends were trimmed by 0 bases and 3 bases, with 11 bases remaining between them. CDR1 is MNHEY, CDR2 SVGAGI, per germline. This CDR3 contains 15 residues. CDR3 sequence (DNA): TGTGCCAGCAGTTACTCACCAGGAGGGGACACTGAAGCTTTCTTT. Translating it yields CASSYSPGGDTEAFF.

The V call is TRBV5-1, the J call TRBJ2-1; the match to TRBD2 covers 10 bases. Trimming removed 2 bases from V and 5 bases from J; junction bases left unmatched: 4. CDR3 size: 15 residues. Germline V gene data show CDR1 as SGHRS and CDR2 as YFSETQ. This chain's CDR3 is CASSFIAGGNNEQFF. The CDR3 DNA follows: TGCGCCAGCAGCTTTATAGCGGGAGGTAACAATGAGCAGTTCTTC.